The rows below give T cell receptor beta chains drawn from one sample of a study of cytomegalovirus exposure and HLA in healthy donors. Clones were sequenced by immunoSEQ multiplex PCR, and TCRdb holds only the in-frame ones, with some missing. The repertoire includes approximately 130,000 clones, 60% to 85% of them detected once, and approximately 1.8% sits in the top ten. Sequencing was done on a sample of PBMCs. All receptors come from a female donor in good health and CMV-seropositive. Both conserved end residues are part of each CDR3. D genes are given only for firm matches.

D	V	J	CDR3
TRBD2	TRBV5-1	TRBJ2-7	CASSWVAGAYEQYF
TRBD2	TRBV6-1	TRBJ2-3	CASSLAGGTDTQYF
NA	TRBV5-4	TRBJ2-5	CASSLWGRSETQYF
TRBD1	TRBV4-1	TRBJ1-1	CARRTGRNTEAFF
NA	TRBV7-9	TRBJ1-1	CSSSLETGSKFF
TRBD2	TRBV7-2	TRBJ2-7	CASSPDNWGGAYEQYF
TRBD2	TRBV30	TRBJ2-7	CAWSDGLAGSEQYF
NA	TRBV20-1	TRBJ1-1	CSRRFEGVAFF
TRBD1	TRBV5-1	TRBJ2-3	CASSPTGTGVVNTQYF
NA	TRBV28	TRBJ1-5	CASSLTGDRNQPQHF
NA	TRBV30	TRBJ1-4	CAWSAAYGARLGELFF
NA	TRBV4-1	TRBJ1-2	CASSQKITPSGYTF
NA	TRBV6-5	TRBJ1-2	CASSYIRTGGNYGYTF
TRBD1	TRBV19	TRBJ2-1	CASSTSRGRVVNEQFF
NA	TRBV30	TRBJ1-2	CAWSVDRNLYGYTF
TRBD2	TRBV18	TRBJ2-1	CASSPPAGRVYNEQFF
NA	TRBV6-1	TRBJ1-1	CASSQAEAFF
TRBD1	TRBV25-1	TRBJ2-5	CASSPRTGGETQYF
TRBD1	TRBV9	TRBJ2-1	CASSVALPRPDRVEDEQFF
NA	TRBV7-3	TRBJ1-1	CASSLVHSNTEAFF
NA	TRBV5-1	TRBJ2-5	CASSHGQIQETQYF
NA	TRBV28	TRBJ1-5	CASTPDSAHRGNQPQHF
TRBD2	TRBV4-1	TRBJ2-1	CASSPRKGQWVGTSGTHEQFF
TRBD1	TRBV6-6	TRBJ1-2	CASFPSGQGLNYGYTF
TRBD2	TRBV5-4	TRBJ2-7	CASSLAARYEQYF
NA	TRBV27	TRBJ2-7	CASSFSGASYEQYF
TRBD1	TRBV28	TRBJ1-5	CASIQGQGYSNQPQHF
TRBD1	TRBV14	TRBJ1-2	CASSLVQGASYGYTF
TRBD1	TRBV18	TRBJ1-2	CASLTGIPDYGYTF
TRBD2	TRBV27	TRBJ2-7	CASRLAGGDEQYF
TRBD1	TRBV6-5	TRBJ1-6	CASSYGGQYNSPLHF
NA	TRBV25-1	TRBJ2-7	CASSDWRGYSYEQYF
NA	TRBV10-3	TRBJ2-3	CAISGGGVDTQYF
NA	TRBV6-5	TRBJ1-6	CASSYGGSDSPLHF
NA	TRBV18	TRBJ2-5	CASSSRGETQYF
NA	TRBV28	TRBJ1-4	CASSPPGGIWGEKLFF
NA	TRBV29-1	TRBJ2-1	CSVQGWLATDNEQFF
TRBD2	TRBV2	TRBJ2-1	CASSGTSGRAGEQFF
NA	TRBV20-1	TRBJ1-2	CSAAGYGYTF
NA	TRBV29-1	TRBJ2-3	CSVARHSTTDTQYF
NA	TRBV29-1	TRBJ1-2	CSVVRRGTRRSGYTF
NA	TRBV5-5	TRBJ2-5	CASSLVAGPAETQYF
NA	TRBV11-2	TRBJ2-3	CASSYAGSHDTQYF
TRBD2	TRBV10-3	TRBJ2-7	CAISDNVRGDKTYEQYF
NA	TRBV11-2	TRBJ2-1	CASSAIQEQFF
TRBD1	TRBV9	TRBJ2-7	CASSRGQGASYEQYF
TRBD1	TRBV11-1	TRBJ2-3	CASSDRDRSTDTQYF
NA	TRBV5-1	TRBJ1-6	CASSLAAGYNSPLHF
TRBD1	TRBV7-7	TRBJ2-3	CASSLGQGTDTQYF
NA	TRBV6-6	TRBJ1-3	CASSSTGSSGNTIYF
NA	TRBV27	TRBJ2-5	CASSLSWRETQYF